Listed below are T cell receptor beta chains from one sample, sequenced in a study of cytomegalovirus exposure and HLA in healthy donors. Method: immunoSEQ multiplex PCR; TCRdb's copy keeps in-frame clones and lacks some. Of about 140,000 clones in the sample, over 65% were seen once. The sequencing sample was made of PBMCs. These receptors all stem from a man aged 40-49 years in good health and CMV-seronegative. CDR3s include the opening cysteine and the closing phenylalanine or tryptophan. The order of the fields is J gene, CDR3 length, V gene, CDR3 protein.

>TRBJ2-1|18|TRBV9
CASSLQGLAGGQRNEQFF
>TRBJ1-6|15|TRBV7-6
CASSLWRDFGSPLHF
>TRBJ1-1|15|TRBV5-1
CASSFTAGGSTEAFF
>TRBJ2-1|15|TRBV7-2
CASREPGTGRWEQFF
>TRBJ2-7|14|TRBV5-1
CASSLAGSPYEQYF
>TRBJ2-4|12|TRBV4-3
CASSLDRTVQYF
>TRBJ1-5|14|TRBV6-5
CASSYGQGDQPQHF
>TRBJ1-1|15|TRBV6-6
CASSSVQGGRTEAFF
>TRBJ2-1|15|TRBV9
CASSGSGSSYNEQFF
>TRBJ2-7|14|TRBV27
CASSRDRARSEQYF
>TRBJ2-7|13|TRBV10-2
CASTEANSYEQYF
>TRBJ2-2|16|TRBV7-9
CASSLWTSGSTGELFF
>TRBJ2-1|14|TRBV5-1
CASRTGIAGYEQFF
>TRBJ1-1|14|TRBV6-1
CASSTEGQSTEAFF
>TRBJ2-7|16|TRBV27
CASSLSGTGATYEQYF
>TRBJ1-2|15|TRBV5-1
CASSRWTDVNYGYTF
>TRBJ2-5|15|TRBV7-2
CASTPLAGGRETQYF
>TRBJ2-2|15|TRBV7-2
CASNTRTRGAGELFF
>TRBJ1-1|13|TRBV14
CASSRQGDTEAFF
>TRBJ2-2|15|TRBV5-1
CASSFLAGNTGELFF
>TRBJ1-3|15|TRBV15
CATSMDGGIGNTIYF
>TRBJ2-3|17|TRBV13
CASSPGWGASGSDTQYF
>TRBJ2-7|13|TRBV6-5
CASSYVQGRSQYF
>TRBJ1-1|13|TRBV2
CASSPRLNTEAFF
>TRBJ2-3|15|TRBV9
CASSAGTGDTGTQYF
>TRBJ2-1|16|TRBV5-1
CASSSRLAGGRNEQFF
>TRBJ2-2|16|TRBV4-3
CASSHSLAGGAGELFF
>TRBJ2-3|15|TRBV9
CASSIRGGVEDTQYF
>TRBJ2-3|15|TRBV7-3
CASSLRAESTDTQYF
>TRBJ1-4|14|TRBV11-2
CASRVQGANEKLFF
>TRBJ2-1|12|TRBV12-5
CASGLVHGEQFF
>TRBJ1-1|13|TRBV7-3
CASSVDRANEAFF
>TRBJ2-5|15|TRBV14
CASSPYDREVETQYF
>TRBJ2-3|14|TRBV11-2
CASSSWGEADTQYF
>TRBJ2-7|16|TRBV9
CASSPRLASGSYEQYF
>TRBJ2-1|15|TRBV29-1
CSVSPSGISYNEQFF
>TRBJ2-3|15|TRBV15
CATSPRDRGRDTQYF
>TRBJ1-6|15|TRBV19
CASSSWTGSGTPLHF
>TRBJ2-1|14|TRBV4-2
CASSQWGGEGEQFF
>TRBJ2-7|15|TRBV7-2
CASSRTSGSVYEQYF
>TRBJ1-1|14|TRBV18
CASSPPHANTEAFF
>TRBJ2-7|13|TRBV5-4
CASQRDYSYEQYF
>TRBJ1-2|15|TRBV11-2
CASSLEPGSKDGYTF
>TRBJ1-1|16|TRBV19
CASTDLRRGERAEAFF
>TRBJ1-2|15|TRBV7-9
CASSLDSHKPDGYTF
>TRBJ2-4|15|TRBV7-8
CASSFAIRQGHIQYF
>TRBJ2-7|13|TRBV5-1
CASSLDRTYEQYF
>TRBJ1-1|14|TRBV30
CAWRPTHRGAEAFF
>TRBJ2-3|18|TRBV4-3
CASSQEKAGGPGTDTQYF
>TRBJ1-2|13|TRBV19
CASSYGPVYGYTF
>TRBJ2-7|16|TRBV5-5
CASSLVGGDSLFGQYF
>TRBJ1-5|13|TRBV7-2
CASSPSSGQPQHF
>TRBJ2-7|15|TRBV5-1
CASNEGLAGTYEQYF